A single sample is the source of the 15 T cell receptor beta chains below, sequenced in a study of identical twins' blood T cells. Each CDR3 protein is one row after TCRdb ran MiXCR on the 5' RACE reads. The sample holds around 380,000 distinct CDR3 sequences, roughly 30% seen once. Sequencing used PBMCs. The receptors were sampled from a woman between 18 and 50 years old in good health.

This clonotype has ten or more counts. V usage is TRBV12-5 and J usage is TRBJ2-3; D assignment may be TRBD1 or TRBD2 (5 bases each). There are 15 residues in the CDR3. Germline assignment: CDR1 LGHNT and CDR2 FRNRAP. Trimming shortened V by 5 bases and J by 1 base, and 13 bases separated the two germline ends. The CDR3 nucleotides are TGTGCTAGTGGTACCCATTCGGGACGCACAGATACGCAGTATTTT. It encodes CASGTHSGRTDTQYF.

This clonotype was seen only a few times. The chain recombines TRBV29-1 with TRBJ1-1; possibly TRBD1 for D (5 bases). This CDR3 is built from 16 residues. V gave up 5 bases and J gave up 3 bases, with 22 bases separating them. Germline V gene lookup returns CDR1 SQVTM and CDR2 ANQGSEA. The CDR3 sequence is CSVSQTARDGDTEAFF. CDR3 DNA: TGCAGCGTTTCTCAGACCGCTCGGGACGGAGACACTGAAGCTTTCTTT.

Notes on this clonotype: A much larger clone sits a single nucleotide away, making a read error possible. The chain uses TRBV28 and TRBJ2-1; D gene uncertain. Germline loops: CDR1 MDHEN, CDR2 SYDVKM. V lost 6 bases, J lost 12 bases, and 9 bases lay in between. The CDR3 runs 10 residues. CDR3 sequence: CASRGDGQFF. The CDR3 nucleotides are TGTGCCAGCAGGGGTGATGGGCAGTTCTTC. Combining the CDR3 with reference TRBV28 and TRBJ2-1 gives the whole variable domain DVKVTQSSRYLVKRTGEKVFLECVQDMDHENMFWYRQDPGLGLRLIYFSYDVKMKEKGDIPEGYSVSREKKERFSLILESASTNQTSMYLCASRGDGQFFGPGTRLTVL.

This sequence joins TRBV5-1 and TRBJ2-1; D is perhaps TRBD2 (6 bases). V was pared by 7 bases and J by 2 bases, with 10 bases between. The V gene's germline CDR1 is SGHRS and CDR2 YFSETQ. The CDR3 sequence is 13 residues long. The CDR3 DNA reads TGCGCCAGCCACGGGGGTACCTACAATGAGCAGTTCTTC. Translation: CASHGGTYNEQFF. The full variable domain, its missing parts supplied by reference TRBV5-1 and TRBJ2-1, is KAGVTQTPRYLIKTRGQQVTLSCSPISGHRSVSWYQQTPGQGLQFLFEYFSETQRNKGNFPGRFSGRQFSNSRSEMNVSTLELGDSALYLCASHGGTYNEQFFGPGTRLTVL.

The V call is TRBV7-2, the J call TRBJ1-5; D call uncertain. Between the trimmed V and J ends, which lost 5 bases and 2 bases, there was a span of 10 bases. The germline V gene encodes CDR1 SGHTA and CDR2 FQGNSA. The CDR3 totals 14 residues. This CDR3 is CASSPGFGNQPQHF. CDR3 sequence (DNA): TGTGCCAGCAGCCCCGGCTTTGGCAATCAGCCCCAGCATTTT.

The table lists this clonotype with a few counts. The CDR3 sequence is CALSPVVGYEQYF. Written as DNA, the CDR3 is TGTGCCTTGTCCCCGGTGGTGGGATACGAGCAGTACTTC. This chain joins TRBV11-2 and TRBJ2-7; D remains ambiguous. Per the germline V gene, CDR1 is SGHAT and CDR2 is FQNNGV. V gave up 11 bases and J gave up 4 bases, with 18 bases separating them. The CDR3 contains 13 residues. The variable domain in full, completed from reference TRBV11-2 and TRBJ2-7, reads EAGVAQSPRYKIIEKRQSVAFWCNPISGHATLYWYQQILGQGPKLLIQFQNNGVVDDSQLPKDRFSAERLKGVDSTLKIQPAKLEDSAVYLCALSPVVGYEQYFGPGTRLTVT.

This clonotype was seen many times. The chain joins TRBV6-2 or TRBV6-3 to TRBJ2-7; the D is unclear. The V end was cut by 2 bases, the J end by 7 bases, with 3 bases between. This CDR3 is 10 amino acids long. The germline gives CDR1 MNHEY, CDR2 SVGEGT. CDR3: CASSYGEQYF. CDR3 sequence (DNA): TGTGCCAGCAGTTACGGAGAGCAGTACTTC.

This clonotype appeared a few times. The chain carries TRBV15 and TRBJ1-3, with D possibly TRBD1 on 5 matching bases. Trimming left V 0 bases short and J 3 bases short, with 12 bases between. There are 16 residues in the CDR3. Germline V gene sequence: CDR1 LNHNV, CDR2 YYDKDF (reference sequence). The DNA for the CDR3 is TGTGCCACCAGCAGAGATTACGGGGGTCTTGGAAACACCATATATTTT. Its protein is CATSRDYGGLGNTIYF.

Notes on this clonotype: An end of the junction differs from the germline gene, which may be a read error. The chain carries TRBV27 and TRBJ2-2, with D possibly being TRBD2 (5 bases). There are 13 residues in the CDR3. CDR1 and CDR2 from the germline V gene are MNHEY and SMNVEV (reference sequence). The CDR3: CASRLMNTGELLF. CDR3 nucleotide sequence: TGTGCCAGCCGACTTATGAACACCGGGGAGCTGCTTTTT.

This clonotype was picked up many times. The chain couples TRBV2 to TRBJ1-2; no reliable D call. The CDR3 is 11 amino acids. CDR1 is SNHLY and CDR2 is FYNNEI in the germline V gene. Trimming cost V 7 bases and J 4 bases, with 7 bases left between them. CDR3 nucleotide sequence: TGTGCCAGCAATTCGCGCTATGGCTACACCTTC. Translating it yields CASNSRYGYTF.

This clonotype turned up a few times. This chain links TRBV18 with TRBJ1-5; a possible D gene is TRBD1 (6 bases). CDR3 length equals 13 residues. V dropped 6 bases and J dropped 5 bases, with 11 bases sitting between them. Germline V lookup: CDR1 KGHSH, CDR2 LQKENI. Written as DNA, the CDR3 is TGTGCCAGCTCCACAGGGTTCCATCAGCCCCAGCATTTT. Translated, it gives CASSTGFHQPQHF. The full variable domain, in which reference TRBV18 and TRBJ1-5 provide the parts outside the CDR3, is NAGVMQNPRHLVRRRGQEARLRCSPMKGHSHVYWYRQLPEEGLKFMVYLQKENIIDESGMPKERFSAEFPKEGPSILRIQQVVRGDSAAYFCASSTGFHQPQHFGDGTRLSIL.

The chain has TRBV2 and TRBJ1-5; D possibly corresponds to TRBD1 (6 bases). The length of the CDR3 is 16 residues. Trimming left V 5 bases short and J 0 bases short, with 14 bases between. Germline CDR1 reads SNHLY; CDR2 reads FYNNEI. The DNA of the CDR3 is TGTGCCAGCAGTTCTACAGGGTTCTATAGCAATCAGCCCCAGCATTTT. Protein sequence: CASSSTGFYSNQPQHF.

The chain employs TRBV7-2 and TRBJ2-3; the D call may be TRBD1 or TRBD2 (5 bases each). The CDR3 consists of 15 residues. Trimming pared 9 bases from V and 5 bases from J, leaving 21 bases between. Germline V gene sequence: CDR1 SGHTA, CDR2 FQGNSA. In nucleotides, the CDR3 is TGTGCCAGTAGCGTGCGTCGGGCAGGGAGAGATACGCAGTATTTT. This encodes CASSVRRAGRDTQYF. The variable domain in full, completed from reference TRBV7-2 and TRBJ2-3, reads GAGVSQSPSNKVTEKGKDVELRCDPISGHTALYWYRQSLGQGLEFLIYFQGNSAPDKSGLPSDRFSAERTGGSVSTLTIQRTQQEDSAVYLCASSVRRAGRDTQYFGPGTRLTVL.

This clonotype has just a few counts. V gene TRBV20-1 combines with J gene TRBJ1-5, with D hard to call. V lost 5 bases and J 1 base, leaving 24 bases between the germline ends. The germline V gene encodes CDR1 DFQATT and CDR2 SNEGSKA (reference sequence). CDR3 size: 18 residues. CDR3 loop: CSAVQFYSNEGSNQPQHF. CDR3 in DNA: TGCAGTGCTGTGCAGTTCTACTCTAACGAAGGGAGCAATCAGCCCCAGCATTTT.

Ten or more counts support this clonotype. The genes are TRBV5-1 and TRBJ1-2; D is uncertain. The CDR3 runs to 12 residues. CDR1 and CDR2 from the germline V gene are SGHRS and YFSETQ. Trimming stripped 2 bases from V and 8 bases from J, with 10 bases between. The CDR3: CASSLKGSGYTF. The CDR3 coding sequence is TGCGCCAGCAGCTTAAAAGGGAGCGGCTACACCTTC.